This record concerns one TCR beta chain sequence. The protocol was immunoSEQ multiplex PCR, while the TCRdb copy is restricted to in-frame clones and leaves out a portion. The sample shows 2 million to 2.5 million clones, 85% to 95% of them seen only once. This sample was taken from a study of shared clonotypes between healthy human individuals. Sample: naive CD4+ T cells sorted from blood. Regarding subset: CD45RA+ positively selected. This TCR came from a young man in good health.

The CDR3 here is CASSVGAKSYEQYF. The CDR3 DNA reads TGTGCCAGCAGCGTGGGGGCAAAGTCCTACGAGCAGTACTTC. The gene calls are TRBV11-2 and TRBJ2-7, with D tentatively TRBD1 (6 bases). Trimming pared 5 bases from V and 1 base from J, leaving 12 bases between. The CDR3 is 14 residues long. Germline V lookup: CDR1 SGHAT, CDR2 FQNNGV.